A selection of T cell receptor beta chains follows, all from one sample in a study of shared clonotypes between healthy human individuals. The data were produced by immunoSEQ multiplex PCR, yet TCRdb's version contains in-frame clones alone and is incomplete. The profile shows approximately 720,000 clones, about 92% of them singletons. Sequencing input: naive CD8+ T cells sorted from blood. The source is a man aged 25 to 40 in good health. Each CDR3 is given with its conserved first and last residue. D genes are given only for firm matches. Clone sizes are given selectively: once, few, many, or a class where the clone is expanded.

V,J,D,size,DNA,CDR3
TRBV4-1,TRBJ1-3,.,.,TGCGCCAGCAGCCAAGACAGGGGTTTCGGAAACACCATATATTTT,CASSQDRGFGNTIYF
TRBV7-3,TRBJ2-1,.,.,TGTGCCAGCAGCTTAATACGGGGCGATGAGCAGTTCTTC,CASSLIRGDEQFF
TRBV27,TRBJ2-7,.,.,TGTGCCAGCAGTGCAACAGGGTTCTCCTACGAGCAGTACTTC,CASSATGFSYEQYF
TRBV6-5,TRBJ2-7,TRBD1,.,TGTGCCAGCAGTCCAACGGACAGGGGCTCCTACGAGCAGTACTTC,CASSPTDRGSYEQYF
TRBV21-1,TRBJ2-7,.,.,TGTGCCAGCAGCAAACGGGACAGGGTGTTATATGGGCGCTACGGTCTTCAGCAGTACTTC,CASSKRDRVLYGRYGLQQYF
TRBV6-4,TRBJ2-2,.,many,TGTGCCAGCAGTGCCACGAACACCGGGGAGCTGTTTTTT,CASSATNTGELFF
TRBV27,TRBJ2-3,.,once,TGTGCCAGCAGTGCTCGAGGCACAGATACGCAGTATTTT,CASSARGTDTQYF
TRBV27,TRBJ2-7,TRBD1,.,TGTGCCAGCAGTACCGGGACAGGCTACGAGCAGTACTTC,CASSTGTGYEQYF
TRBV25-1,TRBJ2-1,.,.,TGTGCCAGCAGTGACCCGTACGGACAAAGCTCCTACAATGAGCAGTTCTTC,CASSDPYGQSSYNEQFF
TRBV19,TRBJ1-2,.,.,TGTGCCAGTATTAGTCCCGGGGATAACTATGGCTACACCTTC,CASISPGDNYGYTF
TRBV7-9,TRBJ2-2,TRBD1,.,TGTGCCAGCAGCCGGAGGGACAGGGGATACACCGGGGAGCTGTTTTTT,CASSRRDRGYTGELFF
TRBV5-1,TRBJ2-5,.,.,TGCGCCAGCAGCCAAGCCCTGGAACAAGAGACCCAGTACTTC,CASSQALEQETQYF
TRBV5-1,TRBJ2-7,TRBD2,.,TGCGCCAGCAGCTGGACTAGCGGGATATACGAGCAGTACTTC,CASSWTSGIYEQYF
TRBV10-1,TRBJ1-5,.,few,TGCGCCAGCAGTCACGGAGATAGCAATCAGCCCCAGCATTTT,CASSHGDSNQPQHF
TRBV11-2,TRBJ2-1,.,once,TGTGCCAGCAGCTTAGGGGGGACATCGGATGAGCAGTTCTTC,CASSLGGTSDEQFF
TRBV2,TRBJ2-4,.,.,TGTGCCAGCAGAAAACAGGAAACTCAAGGGAACGGTAAAAACATTCAGTACTTC,CASRKQETQGNGKNIQYF
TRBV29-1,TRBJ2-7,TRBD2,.,TGCAGCGTTTTGCTAGCGGGATTCTACGAGCAGTACTTC,CSVLLAGFYEQYF
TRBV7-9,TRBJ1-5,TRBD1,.,TGTGCCAGCAGCCATTCGGGACAGGGACTTCGACAGCCCCAGCATTTT,CASSHSGQGLRQPQHF
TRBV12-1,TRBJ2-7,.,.,TGTGCCAGCAGCTTTTGGTCCCGGGACAGGGGTGTGGGTCTTTACGAGCAGTACTTC,CASSFWSRDRGVGLYEQYF